This TCR beta chain was captured in a study of blood T cell repertoires in COVID-19. On the study more broadly: Italy, Spain and the United States were the sources of the convalescent and acute COVID-19 samples. PBMCs, B-cell-depleted T cells, or T cells provided the cDNA or gDNA that made up the material.

Germline CDR1 MNHEY, CDR2 SMNVEV (reference sequence). This CDR3 has 14 residues. Trimming cost V 3 bases and J 4 bases, with 9 bases left between them. In the study's own analysis: By means of reference gene primer amplification, nucleated cell counts were estimated. The table came from immunoSEQ multiplex PCR; TCRdb's copy has only in-frame clones and leaves some out. D and trimming were read from the DNA, whereas the V and J calls and clone size are those reported in that table. The top ten clones hold 3.9% of a sample with roughly 120,000 clones, 70% to 90% of them seen once. The sequencing input was peripheral blood. The TCR comes from a man aged 60-69 years with acute or convalescent COVID-19. This rearrangement joins TRBV27 to TRBJ1-4; D unclear. CDR3 DNA sequence: TGTGCCAGCAGTTTTGAGGAAAATAATGAAAAACTGTTTTTT. As protein: CASSFEENNEKLFF.